This record covers a single TCR beta chain. Its antigen is not known. The PCR was carried out with 60 Vbeta primers and 13 Jbeta primers. The authors' processing: Later, tens of millions of unique TCR beta chains were counted in an analysis, and roughly 11 million of them were shared. The table came from immunoSEQ multiplex PCR; TCRdb's copy has only in-frame clones and leaves some out. V, J and clone size are those of that table, while D and trimming were read from the DNA. The repertoire holds about 120,000 clones, with about 10% as singletons. The source of the sample is a study of cytomegalovirus exposure and HLA in healthy donors. Whole-study results and caveats: Presence/absence analysis assumed near-uniform sequencing depth across donors. Reports described diagnosis of cytomegalovirus status by the classifier as highly specific and sensitive. Immune exposure information available was restricted to CMV serostatus.

The clonotype comes from a woman between 18 and 29 years old in good health and CMV-seropositive. Sequencing used PBMCs.

CDR3: CASTWGQNYEQYF. The CDR3 nucleotides read TGTGCCAGCACATGGGGACAGAACTACGAGCAGTACTTC. The chain joins TRBV6-6 to TRBJ2-7, with 7 bases fitting TRBD1. The germline gives CDR1 MNHNY, CDR2 SVGAGI (reference sequence). V lost 7 bases and J lost 3; bases outside the gene matches: 6. This CDR3 contains 13 residues.